The rows below give T cell receptor beta chains drawn from one sample of a study of cytomegalovirus exposure and HLA in healthy donors. The assay was immunoSEQ multiplex PCR, and TCRdb's table has in-frame clones only and misses some. Of some 120,000 clones in the sample, less than 85% were seen once. Sequences were obtained from PBMCs. Source of these receptors: a man aged 35 to 55 in good health and CMV-seronegative. CDR3s include the opening cysteine and the closing phenylalanine or tryptophan. D genes are given only for firm matches. The size of a clone is reported for some rows only, either as once, few or many, or as a class for expanded clones.

TGTGCCAGCAGTCCCCAACCTGGGGGGGTGGGGGGAAATAGCAATCAGCCCCAGCATTTT	CASSPQPGGVGGNSNQPQHF	.	TRBJ1-5	TRBV27	.
TGTGCCTGGAGTTCCCCAGACTCTGGAAACACCATATATTTT	CAWSSPDSGNTIYF	once	TRBJ1-3	TRBV30	.
TGTGCCAGCTCACCAGGGAGGGATCAGCCCCAGCATTTT	CASSPGRDQPQHF	few	TRBJ1-5	TRBV18	.
TGTGCCAGCTCACAACCACGACCGGGTTCGGTGACAGATACGCAGTATTTT	CASSQPRPGSVTDTQYF	.	TRBJ2-3	TRBV18	.
TGTGCCTGGAGTCTTAGCGGGAGGGCCGATGGGGAGCTGTTTTTT	CAWSLSGRADGELFF	.	TRBJ2-2	TRBV30	TRBD2
TGCGCCAGCAGCTTTAGTAGGGGAGGGTACAATGAGCAGTTCTTC	CASSFSRGGYNEQFF	.	TRBJ2-1	TRBV5-1	TRBD2
TGCAGCGTTACAGGGACTAGCGGGGGGTACGAGCAGTACTTC	CSVTGTSGGYEQYF	.	TRBJ2-7	TRBV29-1	TRBD2
TGTGCCAGCAGCTTAGACTGGCGGGCGGGAGGAGGATACGAGCAGTACTTC	CASSLDWRAGGGYEQYF	.	TRBJ2-7	TRBV7-8	TRBD2
TGCGCCAGCAGCTCAGGACAGGGGCGAGGAGGCTACACCTTC	CASSSGQGRGGYTF	.	TRBJ1-2	TRBV5-1	TRBD1
TGTGCCAGCAGAGCCTACGGACAGGGGAATCAGCCCCAGCATTTT	CASRAYGQGNQPQHF	.	TRBJ1-5	TRBV6-5	TRBD1
TGCGCCAGCAGCTTGGCCGGGACAGAATTGGGCTACACCTTC	CASSLAGTELGYTF	.	TRBJ1-2	TRBV5-1	TRBD1
TGTGCCAGCAGTTTGGGGGACAGGGGGTCCTATGGCTACACCTTC	CASSLGDRGSYGYTF	.	TRBJ1-2	TRBV28	TRBD1
TGCGCCAGCAGCTTGGCCACAGGGACGGAGACCCAGTACTTC	CASSLATGTETQYF	.	TRBJ2-5	TRBV5-1	.
TGTGCCAGCAGGCGCCCTCAGGGGAACTATGGCTACACCTTC	CASRRPQGNYGYTF	.	TRBJ1-2	TRBV28	.
TGCGCCAGCAGGAATTGGGGACAGGGGGCGGGAGAGCAGTACTTC	CASRNWGQGAGEQYF	few	TRBJ2-5	TRBV10-2	TRBD1
TGTGCCAGCAAAATTACAGGGTTGAGCTACAATGAGCAGTTCTTC	CASKITGLSYNEQFF	.	TRBJ2-1	TRBV6-4	.
TGCGCCAGCAGCGGCCGGGACAGGGGGGCAGATACGCAGTATTTT	CASSGRDRGADTQYF	.	TRBJ2-3	TRBV5-1	TRBD1
TGTGCCATCAGTGAGCCGGGACAGGGGCTTCAGCCCCAGCATTTT	CAISEPGQGLQPQHF	.	TRBJ1-5	TRBV10-3	TRBD1
TGTGCCAGCAGTTTAACGACAGCGGGGGGCAATCAGCCCCAGCATTTT	CASSLTTAGGNQPQHF	.	TRBJ1-5	TRBV27	.
TGCGCCAGCAGCTGGACACCTGACAGGGGAACCTACGAGCAGTACTTC	CASSWTPDRGTYEQYF	.	TRBJ2-7	TRBV5-1	TRBD1
TGCGCCAGCAGCGGAGGCGGGGGGGCGGACTATGGCTACACCTTC	CASSGGGGADYGYTF	.	TRBJ1-2	TRBV5-1	.
TGTGCCAGCAGACTAACCGACTCAGGGGGATGGGGCTACACCTTC	CASRLTDSGGWGYTF	.	TRBJ1-2	TRBV2	TRBD1
TGTGCCAGCACCCCGACAGGACGTAATGAAAAACTGTTTTTT	CASTPTGRNEKLFF	few	TRBJ1-4	TRBV2	.
TGTGCCAGCAGCCTCAGACGGGACAGTGCACTCTCTGGGGCCAACGTCCTGACTTTC	CASSLRRDSALSGANVLTF	once	TRBJ2-6	TRBV5-5	TRBD1
TGTGCCAGCAGCGTGGGACAGGGGCCTAACACCTTC	CASSVGQGPNTF	.	TRBJ1-2	TRBV5-4	TRBD1
TGCGCCAGCAGCTTGGAGGGGGCGGATGGCTACACCTTC	CASSLEGADGYTF	.	TRBJ1-2	TRBV5-1	TRBD1
TGTGCCAGCAAGATAGCGGGCCCTCAAGAGACCCAGTACTTC	CASKIAGPQETQYF	.	TRBJ2-5	TRBV2	TRBD2
TGCGCCAGCAGCCCGGACAGTAACTATGGCTACACCTTC	CASSPDSNYGYTF	.	TRBJ1-2	TRBV5-1	.
TGTGCCACCAGCACCTGGGGAGGGGTCAACAATGAGCAGTTCTTC	CATSTWGGVNNEQFF	.	TRBJ2-1	TRBV27	TRBD2
TGTGCCAGCTCACCATTGGTAGCGGGGGTAACCTACGAGCAGTACTTC	CASSPLVAGVTYEQYF	.	TRBJ2-7	TRBV18	TRBD2
TGTGCCAGCTGGACAGCACCATCCTACGAGCAGTACTTC	CASWTAPSYEQYF	.	TRBJ2-7	TRBV5-6	.
TGTGCCAGCAGTGGAGGACAGTCGGGCTACAATGAGCAGTTCTTC	CASSGGQSGYNEQFF	.	TRBJ2-1	TRBV6-6	.
TGCAGCGTTTCCCGGACAGAGAACACTGAAGCTTTCTTT	CSVSRTENTEAFF	.	TRBJ1-1	TRBV29-1	.
TGTGCCAGCAGCTTATGGGGGGAGGCCGGAGGAGAGACCCAGTACTTC	CASSLWGEAGGETQYF	.	TRBJ2-5	TRBV7-9	.
TGTGCCAGCTCACCGGGACAGGACAGGGAAAAACTGTTTTTT	CASSPGQDREKLFF	.	TRBJ1-4	TRBV18	TRBD1
TGTGCCAGCAGCTTAGGTTCTAGCGGGAGTTACGAGCAGTACTTC	CASSLGSSGSYEQYF	.	TRBJ2-7	TRBV11-3	TRBD2
TGTGCCATCAGTCCACGGGGCGGGAACAGCTCCTACGAGCAGTACTTC	CAISPRGGNSSYEQYF	.	TRBJ2-7	TRBV10-3	.
TGTGCCAGCAGTCCGTCAACCGGGAGTCCCTATGAGCAGTTCTTC	CASSPSTGSPYEQFF	.	TRBJ2-1	TRBV6-5	.
TGTGCCAGCAAATTGGGACTAGCGGGAAACTCAGATACGCAGTATTTT	CASKLGLAGNSDTQYF	.	TRBJ2-3	TRBV9	TRBD2
TGTGCCAGCAAAGGACTAGCGGGAGTCCCAGATACGCAGTATTTT	CASKGLAGVPDTQYF	.	TRBJ2-3	TRBV27	TRBD2
TGCGCCAGCAGACCTCTAGCGGGGGCCCACGAGCAGTACTTC	CASRPLAGAHEQYF	.	TRBJ2-7	TRBV5-1	TRBD2
TGTGCCTGGAGTGGGACAAGACAAGAGACCCAGTACTTC	CAWSGTRQETQYF	.	TRBJ2-5	TRBV30	.
TGTGCCTGGAGCTTAGGAGGGCAAGGAGATCAGCCCCAGCATTTT	CAWSLGGQGDQPQHF	once	TRBJ1-5	TRBV30	.
TGTGCCAGCAGTGTCGGACAGGGGTACAATCAGCCCCAGCATTTT	CASSVGQGYNQPQHF	.	TRBJ1-5	TRBV6-1	TRBD1
TGTGCCAGTAGTATGGGGGAGGGCCGGGAGACCCAGTACTTC	CASSMGEGRETQYF	.	TRBJ2-5	TRBV19	TRBD2